The 3 T cell receptor beta chains given below trace back to one sample, sequenced in a study of CD8 T cells in Susac syndrome. With random hexamers, reverse transcription was performed on about 0.45 to 1 ug of RNA. TCRdb recomputed calls from the immunoSEQ multiplex PCR reads with MiXCR, one row per CDR3 protein. The data show some 130,000 distinct CDR3 sequences, roughly 94% seen once. Sequenced material: CD4+ T cells from PBMCs. The receptors stem from a human donor with multiple sclerosis.

The chain couples TRBV2 to TRBJ2-1, with D perhaps matching TRBD1 (5 bases). V lost 6 bases to trimming and J lost 9 bases, with 9 bases between them. CDR3 size: 11 residues. Germline V gene data show CDR1 as SNHLY and CDR2 as FYNNEI. CDR3 amino acids: CASSQGGEQFF. The CDR3 coding sequence is TGTGCCAGCAGCCAGGGTGGTGAGCAGTTCTTC.

In DNA, the CDR3 is TGTGCCAGCAGTGAGGGAAGGGGGCATTACGAGCAGTACTTC. Translating gives CASSEGRGHYEQYF. The rearrangement links TRBV25-1 to TRBJ2-7; 7 positions agree with TRBD1. Looked up from germline, CDR1 is MGHDK and CDR2 is SYGVNS. With V trimmed by 3 bases and J by 4 bases, 6 bases remained unmatched. There are 14 residues in the CDR3.

V usage is TRBV12-3 or TRBV12-4 and J usage is TRBJ1-2; the D gene is possibly TRBD1 (6 bases). The CDR3 covers 14 residues. V was trimmed by 5 bases and J by 5 bases, leaving 15 bases between them. This CDR3 is CASSGQQIGYGYTF. DNA for the CDR3: TGTGCCAGCAGTGGACAGCAAATCGGGTATGGCTACACCTTC.